The present entry profiles one TCR beta chain with its context. These data belong to a study of blood T cell repertoires in COVID-19. About the study: The analysed material was cDNA or gDNA that came from T cells, B-cell-depleted T cells, or PBMCs.

Allocation to cohorts depended on clinical history reported by the participants. Germline values: CDR1 MDHEN, CDR2 SYDVKM. With 6 bases clipped from V and 0 bases from J, the junction kept 8 bases outside the gene matches. CDR3 length: 16 amino acids. Method: immunoSEQ multiplex PCR; TCRdb's copy keeps in-frame clones and lacks some. The table lists around 160,000 clones, 87% of them singletons, with roughly 3.9% in the top ten. The receptor was derived from a woman in her 40s who had been exposed to COVID-19. The chain combines TRBV28 with TRBJ2-7; 10 bases are shared with TRBD2. Sequenced sample: PBMCs or T cells enriched from blood (not recorded which). This CDR3 reads CASRSPGLAVSYEQYF. The DNA for the CDR3 is TGTGCCAGCAGATCACCCGGACTAGCGGTCTCCTACGAGCAGTACTTC. The full variable domain, in which reference TRBV28 and TRBJ2-7 provide the parts outside the CDR3, is DVKVTQSSRYLVKRTGEKVFLECVQDMDHENMFWYRQDPGLGLRLIYFSYDVKMKEKGDIPEGYSVSREKKERFSLILESASTNQTSMYLCASRSPGLAVSYEQYFGPGTRLTVT.